A selection of T cell receptor beta chains follows, all from one sample in a study of shared clonotypes between healthy human individuals. Clones were read by immunoSEQ multiplex PCR, and TCRdb kept only the in-frame ones, dropping some. The sample carries 2 million to 2.5 million clones, approximately 96% recorded once. Sample: naive CD4+ T cells sorted from blood. The receptors originated from a man between 18 and 29 years old in good health. Each CDR3 is given with its conserved first and last residue. The D gene is left open where the match is weak. Not all rows give a size; the values are once, few, many and, for expanded clones, a class.

>TRBV28|TRBJ1-1|TRBD1|NA
TGTGCCAGCAGTTTACAGGGACAGGGTGGGGGAGCTTTCTTT
CASSLQGQGGGAFF
>TRBV9|TRBJ2-1|TRBD2|NA
TGTGCCAGCAGCGTAGTGGCTAGCGGACTCCTTTCGGAGCAGTTCTTC
CASSVVASGLLSEQFF
>TRBV4-3|TRBJ1-2|NA|once
TGCGCCAGCAGCCAAGAAATTGGTCTTGGCTACACCTTC
CASSQEIGLGYTF
>TRBV5-4|TRBJ2-1|TRBD2|NA
TGTGCCAGCAGCCCTTTCCCCGGGACTAGCCTTTCTGAGCAGTTCTTC
CASSPFPGTSLSEQFF
>TRBV19|TRBJ2-7|NA|NA
TGTGCCAGTAGCCGGGACTCCACTTACGAGCAGTACTTC
CASSRDSTYEQYF
>TRBV6-1|TRBJ2-3|NA|NA
TGTGCCAGCAGTTTAGGGGATACGCAGTATTTT
CASSLGDTQYF
>TRBV9|TRBJ1-6|NA|NA
TGTGCCAGCAGCCCCCGGGGTGTCGGTTCACCCCTCCACTTT
CASSPRGVGSPLHF
>TRBV6-5|TRBJ1-2|NA|NA
TGTGCCAGCAGTTACTCCCTAGGGACAGGCTACACCTTC
CASSYSLGTGYTF
>TRBV19|TRBJ1-1|TRBD1|NA
TGTGCCAGTAGTAGGGACAGGGGGCCAACTGAAGCTTTCTTT
CASSRDRGPTEAFF
>TRBV5-4|TRBJ2-3|TRBD2|NA
TGTGCCAGCAGGGGACTAGCGGGAGGACCCACAGATACGCAGTATTTT
CASRGLAGGPTDTQYF
>TRBV1|TRBJ2-7|NA|NA
TGCACCAGCAGGGGGAGGGATAACGAGCAGTACTTC
CTSRGRDNEQYF
>TRBV2|TRBJ1-2|TRBD1|NA
TGTGCCAGCAGTGGCGGAGACAGGGCCGGGTATGGCTACACCTTC
CASSGGDRAGYGYTF
>TRBV6-5|TRBJ1-2|TRBD1|once
TGTGCCAGCAGCTCCGGACAGGGAATCTATGGCTACACCTTC
CASSSGQGIYGYTF
>TRBV25-1|TRBJ1-2|NA|NA
TGTGCCAGCAGTGAAAGTGGGCCGGGCCTGAGAGCCTATGGCTACACCTTC
CASSESGPGLRAYGYTF
>TRBV4-2|TRBJ1-5|NA|NA
TGTGCCAGCAGCCAAGAACAGTTCAACAATCAGCCCCAGCATTTT
CASSQEQFNNQPQHF